These 4 T cell receptor beta chains were sequenced from one sample in a study of cytomegalovirus exposure and HLA in healthy donors. Amplification used 60 Vbeta primers and 13 Jbeta primers. Assay used: immunoSEQ multiplex PCR; TCRdb lists only in-frame clones, some missing. There are approximately 190,000 clones in the sample; 87% occur only once, and 1% to 1.4% lies in the top ten. The sequenced sample consisted of PBMCs. All receptors derive from a boy between 2 and 10 years old in good health and CMV-seronegative.

The rearrangement uses TRBV28 and TRBJ2-3; 7 bases map to TRBD2. CDR3 size: 19 residues. Germline CDR1 MDHEN, CDR2 SYDVKM. V gave up 1 base and J gave up 1 base; unmatched junction bases: 14. The CDR3 loop reads CASSLLSPSGRKGTDTQYF. CDR3 bases: TGTGCCAGCAGTTTATTAAGTCCTAGCGGACGAAAGGGCACAGATACGCAGTATTTT.

The chain employs TRBV27 and TRBJ1-2; 8 bases are a match to TRBD1. Germline V gene data show CDR1 as MNHEY and CDR2 as SMNVEV (reference sequence). This CDR3 spans 18 amino acids. With 2 bases clipped from V and 4 bases from J, the junction kept 15 bases outside the gene matches. CDR3 nucleotide sequence: TGTGCCAGCAGTTTAATAGGGACAGGATTTAGAGGGGGCTATGGCTACACCTTC. Its protein product is CASSLIGTGFRGGYGYTF.

The genes are TRBV5-6 and TRBJ2-7, with D tentatively TRBD1 (7 bases). V was clipped by 0 bases and J by 3 bases, with 19 bases between them. The CDR3 sequence is 17 residues long. The germline V gene has CDR1 SGHDT and CDR2 YYEEEE. The CDR3 DNA reads as TGTGCCAGCAGCTTGGTCGGGTCGGGGGACAGAAGCTACGAGCAGTACTTC. Its translation is CASSLVGSGDRSYEQYF.

This chain connects TRBV2 to TRBJ2-7; no definite D call. The CDR3 totals 14 residues. Trimming took off 1 base at V and 3 bases at J, with 10 bases between the two ends. The V gene's germline CDR1 is SNHLY and CDR2 FYNNEI. The CDR3 spells CASSEGLSGYEQYF. The CDR3, as DNA: TGTGCCAGCAGTGAAGGTCTCTCCGGCTACGAGCAGTACTTC. The whole variable domain, filled in from reference TRBV2 and TRBJ2-7, reads EPEVTQTPSHQVTQMGQEVILRCVPISNHLYFYWYRQILGQKVEFLVSFYNNEISEKSEIFDDQFSVERPDGSNFTLKIRSTKLEDSAMYFCASSEGLSGYEQYFGPGTRLTVT.